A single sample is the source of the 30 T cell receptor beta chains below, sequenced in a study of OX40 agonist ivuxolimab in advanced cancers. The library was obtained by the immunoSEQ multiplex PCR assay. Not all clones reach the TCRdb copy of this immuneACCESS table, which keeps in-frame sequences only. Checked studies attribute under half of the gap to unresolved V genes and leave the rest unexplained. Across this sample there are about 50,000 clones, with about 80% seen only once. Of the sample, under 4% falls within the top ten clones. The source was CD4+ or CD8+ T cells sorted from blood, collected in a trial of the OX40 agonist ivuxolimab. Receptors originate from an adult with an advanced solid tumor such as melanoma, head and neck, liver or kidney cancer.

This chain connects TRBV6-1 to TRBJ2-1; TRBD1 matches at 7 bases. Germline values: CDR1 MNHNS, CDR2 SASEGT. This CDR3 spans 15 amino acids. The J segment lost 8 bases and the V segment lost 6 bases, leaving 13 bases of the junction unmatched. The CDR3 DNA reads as TGTGCCAGCAGCCAAAGACAGGGAGTACAAGATGAGCAGTTCTTC. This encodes CASSQRQGVQDEQFF.

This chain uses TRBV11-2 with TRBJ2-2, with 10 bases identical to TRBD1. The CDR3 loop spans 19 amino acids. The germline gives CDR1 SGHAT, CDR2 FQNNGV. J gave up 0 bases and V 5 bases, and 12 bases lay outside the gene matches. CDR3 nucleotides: TGTGCCAGCAGCCTTGGGGGACAGGGGTTAAGCGCGAACACCGGGGAGCTGTTTTTT. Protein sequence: CASSLGGQGLSANTGELFF. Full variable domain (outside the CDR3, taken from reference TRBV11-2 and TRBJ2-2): EAGVAQSPRYKIIEKRQSVAFWCNPISGHATLYWYQQILGQGPKLLIQFQNNGVVDDSQLPKDRFSAERLKGVDSTLKIQPAKLEDSAVYLCASSLGGQGLSANTGELFFGEGSRLTVL.

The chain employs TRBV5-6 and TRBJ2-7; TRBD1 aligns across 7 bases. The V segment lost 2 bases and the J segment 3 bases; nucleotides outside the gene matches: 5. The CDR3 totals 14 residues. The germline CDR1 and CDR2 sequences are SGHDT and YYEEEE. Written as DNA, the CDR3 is TGTGCCAGCAGCTTTTCGGGACAGTACTACGAGCAGTACTTC. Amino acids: CASSFSGQYYEQYF. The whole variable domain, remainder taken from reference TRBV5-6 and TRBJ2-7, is DAGVTQSPTHLIKTRGQQVTLRCSPKSGHDTVSWYQQALGQGPQFIFQYYEEEERQRGNFPDRFSGHQFPNYSSELNVNALLLGDSALYLCASSFSGQYYEQYFGPGTRLTVT.

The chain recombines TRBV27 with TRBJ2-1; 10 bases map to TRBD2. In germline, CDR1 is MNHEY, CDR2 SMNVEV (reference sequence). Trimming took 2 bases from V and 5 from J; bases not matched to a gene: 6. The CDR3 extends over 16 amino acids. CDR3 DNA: TGTGCCAGCAGTTTAAGACTAGCGGGTTGGAACAATGAGCAGTTCTTC. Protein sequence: CASSLRLAGWNNEQFF.

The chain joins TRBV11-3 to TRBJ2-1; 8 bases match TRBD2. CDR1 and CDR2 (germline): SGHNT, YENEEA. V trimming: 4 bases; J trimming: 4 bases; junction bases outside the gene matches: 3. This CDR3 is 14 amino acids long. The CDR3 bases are TGTGCCAGCAGCTCTAGCGGGCCTTACAATGAGCAGTTCTTC. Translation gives CASSSSGPYNEQFF.

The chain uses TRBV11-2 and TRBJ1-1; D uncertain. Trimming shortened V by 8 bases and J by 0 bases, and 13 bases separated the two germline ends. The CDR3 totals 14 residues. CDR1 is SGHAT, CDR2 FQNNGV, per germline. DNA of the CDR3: TGTGCCAGCCGCCTCGGCGGACTGAACACTGAAGCTTTCTTT. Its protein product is CASRLGGLNTEAFF.

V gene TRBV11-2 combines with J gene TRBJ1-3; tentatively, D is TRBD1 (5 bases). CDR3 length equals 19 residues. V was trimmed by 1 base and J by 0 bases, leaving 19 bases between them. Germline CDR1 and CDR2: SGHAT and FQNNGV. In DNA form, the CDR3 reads TGTGCCAGCAGCTTAGCGTCGGTGGGAGCGGGGACCTCTGGAAACACCATATATTTT. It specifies CASSLASVGAGTSGNTIYF.

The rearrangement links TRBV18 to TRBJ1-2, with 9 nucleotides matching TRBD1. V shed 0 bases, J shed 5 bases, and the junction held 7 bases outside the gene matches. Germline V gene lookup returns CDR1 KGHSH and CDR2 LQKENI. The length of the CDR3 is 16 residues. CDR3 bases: TGTGCCAGCTCACCACCCTTTACCGGGACAGGGTATGGCTACACCTTC. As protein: CASSPPFTGTGYGYTF.

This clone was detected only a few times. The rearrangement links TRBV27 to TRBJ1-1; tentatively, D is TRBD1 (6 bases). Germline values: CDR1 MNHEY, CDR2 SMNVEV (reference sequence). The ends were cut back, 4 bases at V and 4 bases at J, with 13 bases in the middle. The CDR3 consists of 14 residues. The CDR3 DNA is TGTGCCAGCAGTTCTCCCGACAGGCTCACTGAAGCTTTCTTT. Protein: CASSSPDRLTEAFF.

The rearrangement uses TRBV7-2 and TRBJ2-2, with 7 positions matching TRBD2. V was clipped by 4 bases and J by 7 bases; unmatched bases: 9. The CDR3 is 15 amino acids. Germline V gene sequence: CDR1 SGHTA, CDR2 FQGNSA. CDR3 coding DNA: TGTGCCAGCAGCTCCTTGGGGGGGAAAGGCGGGGAGCTGTTTTTT. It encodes CASSSLGGKGGELFF.

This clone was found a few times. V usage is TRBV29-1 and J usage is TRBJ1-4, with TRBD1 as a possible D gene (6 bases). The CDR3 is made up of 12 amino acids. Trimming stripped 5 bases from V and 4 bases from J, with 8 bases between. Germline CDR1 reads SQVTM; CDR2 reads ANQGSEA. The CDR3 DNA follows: TGCAGCGTTACAGGGAATAATGAAAAACTGTTTTTT. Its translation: CSVTGNNEKLFF.

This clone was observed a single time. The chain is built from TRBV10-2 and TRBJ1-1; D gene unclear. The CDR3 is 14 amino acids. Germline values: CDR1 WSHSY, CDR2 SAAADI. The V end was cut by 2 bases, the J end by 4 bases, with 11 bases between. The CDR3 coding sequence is TGCGCCAGCAGTGAGGTTGACGGCCTCACTGAAGCTTTCTTT. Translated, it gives CASSEVDGLTEAFF.

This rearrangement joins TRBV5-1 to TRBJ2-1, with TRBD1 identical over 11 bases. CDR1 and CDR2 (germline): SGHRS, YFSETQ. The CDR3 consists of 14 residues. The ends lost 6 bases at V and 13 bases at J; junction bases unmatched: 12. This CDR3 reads CASKWDRGSSGQFF. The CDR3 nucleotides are TGCGCCAGCAAATGGGACAGGGGGTCGTCTGGTCAGTTCTTC. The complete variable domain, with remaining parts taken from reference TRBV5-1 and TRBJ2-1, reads KAGVTQTPRYLIKTRGQQVTLSCSPISGHRSVSWYQQTPGQGLQFLFEYFSETQRNKGNFPGRFSGRQFSNSRSEMNVSTLELGDSALYLCASKWDRGSSGQFFGPGTRLTVL.

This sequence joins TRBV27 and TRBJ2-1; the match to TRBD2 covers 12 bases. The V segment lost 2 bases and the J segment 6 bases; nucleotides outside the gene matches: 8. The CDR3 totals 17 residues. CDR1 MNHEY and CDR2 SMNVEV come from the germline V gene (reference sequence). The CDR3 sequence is CASSLSLAGGPANEQFF. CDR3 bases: TGTGCCAGCAGTTTAAGCCTAGCGGGGGGGCCCGCCAATGAGCAGTTCTTC.

CDR3 loop: CASSTADSGSYNEQFF. In nucleotides, the CDR3 is TGTGCCAGCAGCACGGCCGACAGCGGCTCCTACAATGAGCAGTTCTTC. The chain carries TRBV7-9 and TRBJ2-1, with D perhaps being TRBD1 or TRBD2 (5 bases each). Trimming took 5 bases from V and 0 from J, leaving 14 bases between them. Germline V CDR1 and CDR2: SEHNR, FQNEAQ (reference sequence). The CDR3 length is 16 residues.

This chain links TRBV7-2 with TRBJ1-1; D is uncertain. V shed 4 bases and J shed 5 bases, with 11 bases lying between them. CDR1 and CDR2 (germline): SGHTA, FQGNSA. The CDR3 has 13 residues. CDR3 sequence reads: CASSSLRMTEAFF. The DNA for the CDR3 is TGTGCCAGCAGCTCACTTCGGATGACTGAAGCTTTCTTT.

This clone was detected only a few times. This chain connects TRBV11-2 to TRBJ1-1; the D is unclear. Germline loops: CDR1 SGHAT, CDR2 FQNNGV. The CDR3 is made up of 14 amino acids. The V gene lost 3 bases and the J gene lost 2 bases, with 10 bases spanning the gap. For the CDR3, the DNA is TGTGCCAGCAGCTTCGGTTGGGTAAACACTGAAGCTTTCTTT. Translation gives CASSFGWVNTEAFF. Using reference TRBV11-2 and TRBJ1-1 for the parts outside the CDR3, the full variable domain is EAGVAQSPRYKIIEKRQSVAFWCNPISGHATLYWYQQILGQGPKLLIQFQNNGVVDDSQLPKDRFSAERLKGVDSTLKIQPAKLEDSAVYLCASSFGWVNTEAFFGQGTRLTVV.

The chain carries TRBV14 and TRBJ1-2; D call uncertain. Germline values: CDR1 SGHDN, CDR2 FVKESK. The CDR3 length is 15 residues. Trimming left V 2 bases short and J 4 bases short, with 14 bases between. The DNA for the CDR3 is TGTGCCAGCAGCCAATTTGCCCGGGGAAGCTATGGCTACACCTTC. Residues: CASSQFARGSYGYTF.

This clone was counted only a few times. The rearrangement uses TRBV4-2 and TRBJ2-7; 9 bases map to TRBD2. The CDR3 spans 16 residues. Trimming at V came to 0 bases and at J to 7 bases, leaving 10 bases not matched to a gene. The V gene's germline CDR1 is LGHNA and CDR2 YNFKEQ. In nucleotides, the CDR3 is TGTGCCAGCAGCCAAGATCCCCTAGCGGGGTACTTGGAGCAGTACTTC. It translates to CASSQDPLAGYLEQYF.

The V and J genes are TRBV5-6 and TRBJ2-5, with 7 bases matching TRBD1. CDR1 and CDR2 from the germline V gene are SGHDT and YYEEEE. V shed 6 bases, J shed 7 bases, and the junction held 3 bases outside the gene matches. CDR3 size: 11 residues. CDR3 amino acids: CASKNRGTQYF. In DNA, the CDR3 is TGTGCCAGCAAGAACAGGGGGACCCAGTACTTC.

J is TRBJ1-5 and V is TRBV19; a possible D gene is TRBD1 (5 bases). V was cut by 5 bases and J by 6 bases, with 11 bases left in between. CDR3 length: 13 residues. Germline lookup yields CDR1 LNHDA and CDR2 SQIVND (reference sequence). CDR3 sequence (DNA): TGTGCCAGTAGTCAGGGCCGGGGTCAGCCCCAGCATTTT. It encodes CASSQGRGQPQHF.

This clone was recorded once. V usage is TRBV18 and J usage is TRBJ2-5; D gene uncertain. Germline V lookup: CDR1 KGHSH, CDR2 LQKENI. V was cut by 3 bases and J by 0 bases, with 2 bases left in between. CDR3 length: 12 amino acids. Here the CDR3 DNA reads TGTGCCAGCTCACCTTACCAAGAGACCCAGTACTTC. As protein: CASSPYQETQYF.

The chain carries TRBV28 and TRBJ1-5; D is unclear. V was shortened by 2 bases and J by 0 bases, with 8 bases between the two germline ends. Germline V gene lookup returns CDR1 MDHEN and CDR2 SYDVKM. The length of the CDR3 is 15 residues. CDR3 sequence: CASSLDGTSNQPQHF. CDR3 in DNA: TGTGCCAGCAGTTTAGACGGAACTAGCAATCAGCCCCAGCATTTT.

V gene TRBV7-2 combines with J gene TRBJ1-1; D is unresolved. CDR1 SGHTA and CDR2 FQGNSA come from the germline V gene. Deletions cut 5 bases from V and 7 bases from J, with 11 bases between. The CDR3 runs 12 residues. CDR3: CASSIRTGEAFF. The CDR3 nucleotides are TGTGCCAGCAGCATTCGGACGGGTGAAGCTTTCTTT.

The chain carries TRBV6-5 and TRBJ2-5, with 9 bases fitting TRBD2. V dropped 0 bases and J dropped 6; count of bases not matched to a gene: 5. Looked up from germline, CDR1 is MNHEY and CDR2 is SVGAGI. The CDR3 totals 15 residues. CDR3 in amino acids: CASSYSAGGGKTQYF. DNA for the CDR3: TGTGCCAGCAGTTACTCTGCGGGGGGGGGAAAGACCCAGTACTTC.

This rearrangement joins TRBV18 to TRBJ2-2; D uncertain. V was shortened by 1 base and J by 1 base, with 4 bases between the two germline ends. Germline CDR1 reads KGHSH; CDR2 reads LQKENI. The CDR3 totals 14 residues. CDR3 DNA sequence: TGTGCCAGCTCACCACGGGGGAACACCGGGGAGCTGTTTTTT. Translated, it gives CASSPRGNTGELFF.

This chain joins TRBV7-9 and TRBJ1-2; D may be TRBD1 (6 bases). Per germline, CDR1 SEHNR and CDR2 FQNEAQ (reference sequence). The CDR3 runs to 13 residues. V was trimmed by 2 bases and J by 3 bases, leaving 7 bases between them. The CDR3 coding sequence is TGTGCCAGCAGCTTACGGACAGACTATGGCTACACCTTC. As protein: CASSLRTDYGYTF.

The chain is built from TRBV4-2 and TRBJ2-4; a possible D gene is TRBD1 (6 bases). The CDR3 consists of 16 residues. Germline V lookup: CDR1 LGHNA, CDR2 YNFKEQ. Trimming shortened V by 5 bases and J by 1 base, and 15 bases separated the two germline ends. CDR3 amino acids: CASSYRVVRAKNIQYF. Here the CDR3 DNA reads TGTGCCAGCAGCTACAGGGTTGTGAGGGCCAAAAACATTCAGTACTTC.

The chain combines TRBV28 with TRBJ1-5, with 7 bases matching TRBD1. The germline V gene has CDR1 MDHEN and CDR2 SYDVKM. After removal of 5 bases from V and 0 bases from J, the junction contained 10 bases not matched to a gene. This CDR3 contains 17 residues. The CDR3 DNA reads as TGTGCCAGCAGTCCCCAGGGGGGGGGATATAGCAATCAGCCCCAGCATTTT. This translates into CASSPQGGGYSNQPQHF.

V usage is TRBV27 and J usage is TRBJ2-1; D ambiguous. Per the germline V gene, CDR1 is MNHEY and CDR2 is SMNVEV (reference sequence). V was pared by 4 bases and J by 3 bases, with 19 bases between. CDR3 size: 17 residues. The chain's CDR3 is CASSSMIRRTFYNEQFF. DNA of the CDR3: TGTGCCAGCAGTTCAATGATACGGCGTACCTTCTACAATGAGCAGTTCTTC.